A selection of T cell receptor beta chains follows, all from one sample in a study of PD-L1 blockade in urothelial cancer. Sequencing used immunoSEQ multiplex PCR; TCRdb keeps in-frame clones, though not all of them. The repertoire holds more than 95,000 clones, with approximately 90% as singletons. The sequencing here drew on PBMCs, taken around atezolizumab (anti-PD-L1) treatment. All receptors derive from a man between 60 and 70 years old with urothelial cancer. Each CDR3 is given with its conserved first and last residue. Each record gives: J gene, V gene, CDR3 protein.

>TRBJ1-4|TRBV19
CASRGQGLNEKLFF
>TRBJ2-1|TRBV9
CASSVNSGTSRNEQFF
>TRBJ1-5|TRBV9
CASSVAGTGQPQHF
>TRBJ2-6|TRBV5-4
CASSLDRGSGANVLTF
>TRBJ1-4|TRBV30
CAWTPHTGGVGEKLFF
>TRBJ2-7|TRBV5-1
CASSLDRGPTYEQYF
>TRBJ2-1|TRBV7-3
CASSLRDNEQFF
>TRBJ2-2|TRBV7-9
CASSSFTPLELFF
>TRBJ1-6|TRBV10-3
CAIVQGLNSPLHF
>TRBJ2-1|TRBV9
CASSSGGTSGIDEQFF
>TRBJ1-5|TRBV21-1
CASSKLPNAGGKGNQPQHF
>TRBJ2-2|TRBV5-1
CASSLEQGMNTGELFF
>TRBJ1-2|TRBV19
CASSAARGQGNYGYTF
>TRBJ2-1|TRBV15
CATSRERRDRISYNEQFF
>TRBJ2-1|TRBV2
CASPSVSYNEQFF
>TRBJ2-5|TRBV28
CASSLPGTSGTETQYF
>TRBJ1-2|TRBV7-2
CASSVSVGGYTF
>TRBJ2-3|TRBV11-2
CASSFGASGVGTDTQYF
>TRBJ1-1|TRBV5-5
CASSRGAGAFF
>TRBJ1-6|TRBV6-1
CASSVWDSSYNSPLHF
>TRBJ1-6|TRBV19
CASSIRTGAGLNSPLHF
>TRBJ2-1|TRBV10-3
CAISEGQGTGNEQFF
>TRBJ2-3|TRBV29-1
CSVGLAGRTDTQYF
>TRBJ2-3|TRBV5-1
CASSEQGTDTQYF
>TRBJ2-7|TRBV6-4
CASSEEGFGEQYF
>TRBJ1-1|TRBV5-1
CASSFLEAGNTEAFF
>TRBJ1-1|TRBV4-2
CASSQYGGNEAFF
>TRBJ2-5|TRBV7-2
CASSLAQFQETQYF
>TRBJ2-3|TRBV7-2
CASSLVVSGGDTQYF
>TRBJ2-7|TRBV27
CASSLGGTGAYEQYF
>TRBJ2-5|TRBV15
CATSRRQGVEETQYF
>TRBJ2-4|TRBV2
CASSGAGRGAKNIQYF
>TRBJ2-7|TRBV10-1
CASNTPGKRSDPRPEQYF
>TRBJ2-5|TRBV10-2
CASSETGIETQYF
>TRBJ2-2|TRBV2
CASSEVRTGATGELFF
>TRBJ2-5|TRBV7-2
CASSFGGAPQETQYF
>TRBJ2-7|TRBV11-1
CASSVVSGGGYEQYF
>TRBJ2-5|TRBV7-9
CASSLLARSQYF
>TRBJ2-5|TRBV28
CASSLHSRPVAQYF
>TRBJ2-1|TRBV9
CASSVREVRGNEQFF
>TRBJ1-2|TRBV19
CASTGSRTGEIYGYTF
>TRBJ1-5|TRBV5-4
CASSLGGGSNQPQHF
>TRBJ2-3|TRBV5-1
CASSFSQSTDTQYF
>TRBJ1-1|TRBV15
CATSALGLGDTEAFF
>TRBJ2-7|TRBV10-3
CAISSTGKEFDEQYF
>TRBJ1-1|TRBV7-3
CASSYTGHTEAFF
>TRBJ2-3|TRBV5-1
CASSLAGTGTDTQYF
>TRBJ2-7|TRBV7-2
CASSFLAGSSGEQYF
>TRBJ2-7|TRBV21-1
CASSSQLAGWCEQYF
>TRBJ2-3|TRBV6-1
CASRYTDTQYF
>TRBJ2-5|TRBV4-3
CASSVTGGETQYF
>TRBJ2-7|TRBV11-2
CASRPLGGMGDEQYF
>TRBJ2-7|TRBV7-9
CASSLGGAVDYEQYF